One and the same sample provided the 30 T cell receptor beta chains below, sequenced in a study of post-analysis software for immune sequencing data (dated by TCRdb to about 2015). The method was PCR. The listed sequencing device is Illumina HiSeq 2500. Unique molecular identifiers were incorporated into TCR beta cDNA libraries to reduce PCR and sequencing biases. TCRdb itself trimmed the public reads at Q25 with fastp, ran MiXCR and retained productive beta chains. Identical CDR3 protein sequences are pooled into one entry, listed with their most common genes and DNA. The sample has roughly 600,000 distinct CDR3 sequences on record, 40% to 50% of them singletons. The ten largest clones capture roughly 1.8% of the sample. Study-level results and caveats: Significantly higher frequencies in patients than in controls were found for about 5 TRBV segments, including TRBV5-6, TRBV5-1 and TRBV20-1.

No antigen has been identified for these receptors. The sample comprised blood. These TCRs come from a girl aged 5-17 years with multiple sclerosis.

The rearrangement links TRBV20-1 to TRBJ1-5; D possibly corresponds to TRBD1 (6 bases). Germline V gene data show CDR1 as DFQATT and CDR2 as SNEGSKA (reference sequence). V shed 2 bases and J shed 0 bases, with 8 bases lying between them. The CDR3 totals 14 residues. The CDR3 coding sequence is TGCAGTGCTAGATACAGGGTTAGCAATCAGCCCCAGCATTTT. It codes for CSARYRVSNQPQHF.

This clonotype showed up just a few times. The chain uses TRBV20-1 and TRBJ2-7; D call uncertain. Trimming removed 6 bases from V and 0 bases from J, with 6 bases in between. Per germline, CDR1 DFQATT and CDR2 SNEGSKA (reference sequence). CDR3 length: 11 amino acids. The CDR3 sequence: CSAESSYEQYF. The CDR3 DNA reads as TGCAGTGCCGAGAGCTCCTACGAGCAGTACTTC.

V gene TRBV5-1 combines with J gene TRBJ2-1; TRBD2 is a possible D gene (6 bases). V dropped 0 bases and J dropped 12 bases, with 13 bases sitting between them. CDR3 length: 13 residues. CDR1 and CDR2 from the germline V gene are SGHRS and YFSETQ. CDR3 sequence (DNA): TGCGCCAGCAGCTTGGTAGCGGATTCACCGCAGTTCTTC. Amino acid sequence: CASSLVADSPQFF.

The genes are TRBV18 and TRBJ2-3; D might be TRBD2 (6 bases). The V end was cut by 7 bases, the J end by 1 base, with 15 bases between. This CDR3 spans 15 amino acids. Germline V gene lookup returns CDR1 KGHSH and CDR2 LQKENI. CDR3 residues: CASFHGTPGTDTQYF. DNA of the CDR3: TGTGCCAGCTTCCACGGGACTCCTGGCACAGATACGCAGTATTTT.

The rearrangement joins TRBV7-2 to TRBJ2-1, with unresolved D. V was cut by 1 base and J by 8 bases, with 9 bases left in between. This CDR3 region has 13 residues. Germline loops: CDR1 SGHTA, CDR2 FQGNSA. The CDR3 spells CASSLEFFDEQFF. CDR3 nucleotides: TGTGCCAGCAGCTTAGAGTTCTTCGATGAGCAGTTCTTC. Based on the CDR3 plus reference TRBV7-2 and TRBJ2-1, the full variable domain is GAGVSQSPSNKVTEKGKDVELRCDPISGHTALYWYRQSLGQGLEFLIYFQGNSAPDKSGLPSDRFSAERTGGSVSTLTIQRTQQEDSAVYLCASSLEFFDEQFFGPGTRLTVL.

The rearrangement joins TRBV2 to TRBJ2-1; no clear D gene. V was clipped by 6 bases and J by 2 bases, with 11 bases between them. This CDR3 contains 14 residues. Germline CDR1 is SNHLY and CDR2 is FYNNEI. The CDR3 sequence is CASRDWTAYNEQFF. The CDR3 DNA is TGTGCCAGCAGAGACTGGACCGCCTACAATGAGCAGTTCTTC. Complete variable domain (other parts from reference TRBV2 and TRBJ2-1): EPEVTQTPSHQVTQMGQEVILRCVPISNHLYFYWYRQILGQKVEFLVSFYNNEISEKSEIFDDQFSVERPDGSNFTLKIRSTKLEDSAMYFCASRDWTAYNEQFFGPGTRLTVL.

This clonotype was seen a handful of times. The chain links TRBV29-1 to TRBJ2-3; the D gene is possibly TRBD2 (5 bases). This CDR3 contains 13 residues. The V gene's germline CDR1 is SQVTM and CDR2 ANQGSEA. V dropped 5 bases and J dropped 0 bases, with 9 bases sitting between them. CDR3 amino acids: CSVRGISTDTQYF. The CDR3, as DNA: TGCAGCGTTCGAGGGATTAGCACAGATACGCAGTATTTT.

This clonotype has only a few counts. The CDR3 DNA reads as TGTGCCAGCAGCGCGGATGAGCGGGGGACCTACGAGCAGTACTTC. Protein product: CASSADERGTYEQYF. The genes are TRBV7-9 and TRBJ2-7, with 8 nucleotides matching TRBD2. This CDR3 is built from 15 residues. Germline assignment: CDR1 SEHNR and CDR2 FQNEAQ (reference sequence). V lost 5 bases to trimming and J lost 2 bases; unmatched junction nucleotides: 8.

This chain uses TRBV12-3 or TRBV12-4 with TRBJ2-7; D uncertain. Trimming removed 1 base at V and 0 bases at J, with 13 bases between. The CDR3 totals 16 residues. CDR3 sequence (DNA): TGTGCCAGCAGTTTAGAGGGCAGCCGACGCTCCTACGAGCAGTACTTC. It is translated as CASSLEGSRRSYEQYF.

For this clonotype: One end of the junction fails to match germline, which may point to a read error. This chain links TRBV3-1 with TRBJ2-6; perhaps TRBD1 as D (6 bases). The germline V gene encodes CDR1 LGHDT and CDR2 YNNKEL (reference sequence). The CDR3 runs to 17 residues. The CDR3 DNA reads TGTGCCAGCAGCCAAGAGGACAGCCACTCTGGGGCCAACGCCCTGACTTTC. It yields the protein CASSQEDSHSGANALTF.

The rearrangement uses TRBV7-8 and TRBJ1-5; D gene ambiguous. V dropped 5 bases and J dropped 4 bases, with 15 bases sitting between them. Germline lookup yields CDR1 SGHVS and CDR2 FQNEAQ. This CDR3 has 15 residues. The CDR3 here is CASSLGPGLNQPQHF. CDR3 in DNA: TGTGCCAGCAGCCTCGGGCCAGGACTAAATCAGCCCCAGCATTTT.

The V and J genes are TRBV29-1 and TRBJ1-1; tentatively, D is TRBD1 (5 bases). There are 11 residues in the CDR3. Deletions cut 4 bases from V and 8 bases from J, with 11 bases between. Germline V lookup: CDR1 SQVTM, CDR2 ANQGSEA. The CDR3 reads CSVARVEEAFF. The CDR3 DNA reads TGCAGCGTTGCCAGGGTAGAGGAAGCTTTCTTT. Looking up the rest from reference TRBV29-1 and TRBJ1-1 gives the full variable domain: SAVISQKPSRDICQRGTSLTIQCQVDSQVTMMFWYRQQPGQSLTLIATANQGSEATYESGFVIDKFPISRPNLTFSTLTVSNMSPEDSSIYLCSVARVEEAFFGQGTRLTVV.

As concerns this clonotype: Relative to the germline gene, one junction end is altered; a read error may explain this. The chain links TRBV12-3 or TRBV12-4 to TRBJ2-3, with 7 nucleotides matching TRBD1. This CDR3 is 14 amino acids long. The CDR3 reads CASRSTGIADAQYF. The CDR3 DNA reads TGTGCCAGCAGATCGACAGGGATAGCAGATGCGCAGTATTTT.

V gene TRBV12-3 or TRBV12-4 combines with J gene TRBJ2-7; no reliable D call. The DNA end lines up better with TRBJ2-5; the J call may be wrong. The CDR3 is 14 amino acids. CDR3 loop: CASRAGFMGETQYF. DNA for the CDR3: TGTGCCAGCAGAGCAGGATTTATGGGGGAGACCCAGTACTTC.

The chain recombines TRBV12-3 or TRBV12-4 with TRBJ1-1; D perhaps matches TRBD1 (5 bases). The CDR3 loop spans 16 amino acids. V lost 5 bases and J 0 bases, leaving 16 bases between the germline ends. CDR3 amino acids: CASSDQGAAMNTEAFF. The CDR3 DNA follows: TGTGCCAGCAGTGACCAAGGGGCGGCCATGAACACTGAAGCTTTCTTT.

This chain connects TRBV6-6 to TRBJ1-1; D is unclear. There are 11 residues in the CDR3. V was pared by 6 bases and J by 5 bases, with 7 bases between. In germline, CDR1 is MNHNY, CDR2 SVGAGI (reference sequence). The CDR3 nucleotides read TGTGCCAGCAGCCTTATGACTGAAGCTTTCTTT. Its translation is CASSLMTEAFF.

A remark on this clonotype: Sequence at one end of the junction differs from germline and may be a read error. The rearrangement joins TRBV10-3 to TRBJ2-1; tentatively, D is TRBD2 (5 bases). This CDR3 has 13 amino acids. The V gene's germline CDR1 is ENHRY and CDR2 SYGVKD. The CDR3 is CAICEYLSDEQFF. The CDR3 nucleotides are TGTGCCATCTGTGAGTACCTTAGCGATGAGCAGTTCTTC.

The chain joins TRBV7-2 to TRBJ1-2; D is undetermined. CDR1 and CDR2 (germline): SGHTA, FQGNSA. CDR3 length equals 15 residues. V lost 5 bases and J lost 3, with 16 bases in between. CDR3 coding DNA: TGTGCCAGCAGCCCTTCATGGATAGAGGACTATGGCTACACCTTC. Translating it yields CASSPSWIEDYGYTF.

The V call is TRBV20-1, the J call TRBJ1-1, with 8 bases lining up with TRBD1. Germline assignment: CDR1 DFQATT and CDR2 SNEGSKA (reference sequence). V gave up 3 bases and J gave up 5 bases; unmatched junction bases: 5. The length of the CDR3 is 13 residues. CDR3 bases: TGCAGTGCTAGCCAGGGGGCAGGAACTGAAGCTTTCTTT. Its protein product is CSASQGAGTEAFF.

V and J are TRBV12-3 or TRBV12-4 and TRBJ2-3, with 10 bases lining up with TRBD2. This CDR3 region has 14 residues. Trimming cost V 7 bases and J 3 bases; bases outside gene matches: 4. The CDR3 DNA reads as TGTGCCAGCACCTTACTAGCGGGAACAGATACGCAGTATTTT. Its protein is CASTLLAGTDTQYF.

The rearrangement uses TRBV6-5 and TRBJ1-5, with a tentative D call TRBD1 (5 bases). The germline CDR1 and CDR2 sequences are MNHEY and SVGAGI. CDR3 length equals 13 residues. V lost 6 bases to trimming and J lost 7 bases, with 13 bases between them. CDR3 residues: CASSEPGNQPQHF. CDR3 DNA sequence: TGTGCCAGCAGCGAGCCAGGGAACCAGCCCCAGCATTTT.

J is TRBJ2-1 and V is TRBV4-2; 8 nucleotides agree with TRBD1. This CDR3 contains 15 residues. The ends lost 1 base at V and 10 bases at J; junction bases unmatched: 9. Per the germline V gene, CDR1 is LGHNA and CDR2 is YNFKEQ. In DNA, the CDR3 is TGTGCCAGCAGCCAAGTGGCGACAGGGGAACGGGAGCAGTTCTTC. It translates to CASSQVATGEREQFF.

This clonotype showed up just a few times. The V gene is TRBV6-5, the J gene TRBJ2-5; D unresolved. V gave up 2 bases and J gave up 7 bases, with 14 bases separating them. The germline V gene has CDR1 MNHEY and CDR2 SVGAGI. This CDR3 spans 14 amino acids. The CDR3 protein is CASSYPSTVGTQYF. Written as DNA, the CDR3 is TGTGCCAGCAGTTACCCCTCGACTGTTGGGACCCAGTACTTC.

The rearrangement joins TRBV9 to TRBJ2-7; 13 bases are a match to TRBD2. Germline-derived CDR1 and CDR2 are SGDLS and YYNGEE. The ends lost 3 bases at V and 5 bases at J; junction bases unmatched: 8. CDR3 size: 16 residues. CDR3 DNA sequence: TGTGCCAGCAGCGCCTTACTAGCGGGAGGGCCAAACGAGCAGTACTTC. Its protein is CASSALLAGGPNEQYF.

V usage is TRBV19 and J usage is TRBJ1-2, with D maybe TRBD1 (6 bases). V was clipped by 7 bases and J by 7 bases, with 19 bases between them. The germline CDR1 and CDR2 sequences are LNHDA and SQIVND (reference sequence). The length of the CDR3 is 14 residues. In DNA form, the CDR3 reads TGTGCCAGTACCACGGCGGACAGCCCCGGTGGCTACACCTTC. Translation: CASTTADSPGGYTF.

Many counts were recorded for this clonotype. The chain uses TRBV6-4 and TRBJ2-1; possible D gene TRBD2, 5 bases. The CDR3 loop spans 15 amino acids. Germline assignment: CDR1 MRHNA and CDR2 SNTAGT. Trimming removed 0 bases from V and 1 base from J, with 7 bases in between. The CDR3 sequence is CASSDSGVSYNEQFF. The CDR3 DNA is TGTGCCAGCAGTGACTCGGGAGTTTCCTACAATGAGCAGTTCTTC.

The V and J genes are TRBV7-8 and TRBJ2-7; possibly TRBD2 for D (5 bases). The CDR3 is made up of 15 amino acids. V was cut by 8 bases and J by 2 bases, with 19 bases left in between. Germline V CDR1 and CDR2: SGHVS, FQNEAQ. This CDR3 reads CASSSQDFSPYEQYF. CDR3 nucleotides: TGTGCCAGCTCGAGCCAGGACTTTAGCCCCTACGAGCAGTACTTC.

The genes are TRBV5-1 and TRBJ1-2; 8 positions match TRBD1. The length of the CDR3 is 13 residues. Germline V gene data show CDR1 as SGHRS and CDR2 as YFSETQ. V lost 3 bases and J lost 6; bases outside the gene matches: 4. As DNA, the CDR3 is TGCGCCAGCAGCTGGACAGGGAGTGATGGCTACACCTTC. Amino acids: CASSWTGSDGYTF.

The V and J genes are TRBV5-1 and TRBJ2-7; D gene ambiguous. Trimming removed 5 bases at V and 3 bases at J, with 12 bases between. Germline CDR1 and CDR2: SGHRS and YFSETQ. The CDR3 totals 13 residues. The CDR3 DNA sequence: TGCGCCAGCAGATATCAACCCGACTACGAGCAGTACTTC. This codes for CASRYQPDYEQYF.

This chain's CDR3 is CASGEAGDTQYF. The CDR3 DNA follows: TGTGCCAGCGGTGAAGCGGGAGATACGCAGTATTTT. The V and J genes are TRBV7-9 and TRBJ2-3; D is possibly TRBD2 (6 bases). Germline V lookup: CDR1 SEHNR, CDR2 FQNEAQ (reference sequence). This CDR3 contains 12 residues. V lost 8 bases and J 5 bases, leaving 11 bases between the germline ends.